This TCR beta chain was recorded in a study of T-cell reconstitution after alpha-beta-depleted transplantation in children. The CDR3 extends over 15 amino acids. The germline CDR1 and CDR2 sequences are LNHDA and SQIVND (reference sequence). With 3 bases removed from V and 6 bases from J, the gap between germline ends came to 15 bases. This clonotype was recorded many times. Unique molecular identifiers were incorporated during preparation of the TCRbeta library. Using its own MiXCR run on the PCR reads, TCRdb lists one record per CDR3 protein. The sample has about 230,000 distinct CDR3 sequences, about 8.8% seen once.

This sequence was found in a human donor who donated a stem cell graft to a child with SCID. The source material was PBMCs from the stem cell graft donor, sampled from the stem cell graft. The rearrangement joins TRBV19 to TRBJ2-1, with D maybe TRBD1 (5 bases). The CDR3 DNA sequence: TGTGCCAGTAGTATCGCAGGGTCCCTCATCAATGAGCAGTTCTTC. Translating gives CASSIAGSLINEQFF. Variable domain in full (rest from reference TRBV19 and TRBJ2-1): DGGITQSPKYLFRKEGQNVTLSCEQNLNHDAMYWYRQDPGQGLRLIYYSQIVNDFQKGDIAEGYSVSREKKESFPLTVTSAQKNPTAFYLCASSIAGSLINEQFFGPGTRLTVL.